The 26 T cell receptor beta chains listed next were all sequenced from one sample in a study of blood T cell repertoires in COVID-19. Generated by immunoSEQ multiplex PCR, the TCRdb table keeps only in-frame clones and is missing some. The data show 190,000 or so clones, about 87% seen once. The sequencing sample was made of peripheral blood. The receptors here all came from a man between 60 and 75 years old who had recovered from COVID-19.

This chain joins TRBV5-1 and TRBJ1-4; 8 nucleotides align to TRBD1. This CDR3 is built from 17 residues. CDR1 and CDR2 from the germline V gene are SGHRS and YFSETQ. V shed 0 bases, J shed 3 bases, and the junction held 7 bases outside the gene matches. CDR3: CASSLGAGGRANEKLFF. The CDR3 DNA reads as TGCGCCAGCAGCTTGGGGGCAGGGGGCAGGGCTAATGAAAAACTGTTTTTT.

V and J are TRBV10-3 and TRBJ1-5; D gene ambiguous. The CDR3 consists of 15 residues. V lost 5 bases, J lost 0 bases, and 11 bases lay in between. CDR1 and CDR2 from the germline V gene are ENHRY and SYGVKD. This CDR3 is CAISPDGISNQPQHF. The DNA for the CDR3 is TGTGCCATCAGTCCTGACGGGATTAGCAATCAGCCCCAGCATTTT.

The chain recombines TRBV29-1 with TRBJ2-2; D not resolved. Trimming cost V 1 base and J 1 base, with 10 bases left between them. In germline, CDR1 is SQVTM, CDR2 ANQGSEA. The CDR3 runs to 15 residues. The DNA for the CDR3 is TGCAGCGTTGAAGGGAACAGACAGAACACCGGGGAGCTGTTTTTT. Protein sequence: CSVEGNRQNTGELFF.

V usage is TRBV4-3 and J usage is TRBJ2-5; 7 bases align to TRBD1. The germline V gene has CDR1 LGHNA and CDR2 YSLEER. The CDR3 length is 16 residues. The V segment lost 1 base and the J segment 10 bases; nucleotides outside the gene matches: 15. The CDR3: CASSQVPGQRLNVQYF. The CDR3 nucleotides are TGCGCCAGCAGCCAAGTCCCGGGACAGAGGCTAAATGTCCAGTACTTC.

The chain links TRBV24-1 to TRBJ2-7; 7 bases align to TRBD1. Germline trimming cut 7 bases from V and 9 bases from J; bases unmatched to any gene: 14. Germline CDR1 KGHDR, CDR2 SFDVKD. CDR3 length: 14 amino acids. CDR3 sequence (DNA): TGTGCCACCAGCGCCGACAGGGAGTGGTGGGGGCAGTACTTC. As protein: CATSADREWWGQYF.

The CDR3 sequence is CASSQWPGGLAAQLANTGELFF. The CDR3 coding sequence is TGTGCCAGCAGCCAGTGGCCCGGGGGGCTAGCGGCTCAACTCGCGAACACCGGGGAGCTGTTTTTT. The chain is built from TRBV3-1 (or the pseudogene TRBV3-2) and TRBJ2-2; a possible D gene is TRBD2 (7 bases). Germline lookup yields CDR1 LGHDT and CDR2 YNNKEL (reference sequence). This CDR3 comprises 22 residues. V was trimmed by 3 bases and J by 0 bases, leaving 29 bases between them.

Concerning this clone itself: The sample has other DNA sequences that encode this CDR3 too. The CDR3 spells CSVGHSNQPQHF. The CDR3 DNA reads TGCAGCGTTGGTCATAGCAATCAGCCCCAGCATTTT. V gene TRBV29-1 combines with J gene TRBJ1-5; D is ambiguous. Germline lookup yields CDR1 SQVTM and CDR2 ANQGSEA. The length of the CDR3 is 12 residues. Trimming took off 4 bases at V and 0 bases at J, with 4 bases between the two ends.

To note about this clone: Other DNA sequences in this specimen translate into the identical CDR3. The V gene is TRBV6-2 or TRBV6-3, the J gene TRBJ2-7, with 7 bases fitting TRBD1. J was trimmed by 2 bases and V by 0 bases; bases with no gene match: 7. CDR1 is MNHEY and CDR2 is SVGEGT in the germline V gene. CDR3 length equals 16 residues. CDR3 DNA: TGTGCCAGCAGTTACTCTTCTCGACAGGGCCCCTACGAGCAGTACTTC. It yields the protein CASSYSSRQGPYEQYF.

CDR3 amino acids: CASSDSPQGRDTQYF. CDR3 bases: TGTGCCAGCAGCGACTCTCCACAGGGGCGGGATACGCAGTATTTT. The genes are TRBV9 and TRBJ2-3; TRBD1 matches at 7 bases. CDR1 and CDR2 from the germline V gene are SGDLS and YYNGEE. V was clipped by 3 bases and J by 6 bases; unmatched bases: 10. This CDR3 has 15 amino acids.

The chain couples TRBV18 to TRBJ1-1; TRBD1 agrees at 9 bases. Germline trimming cut 3 bases from V and 6 bases from J; bases unmatched to any gene: 8. Germline CDR1 and CDR2: KGHSH and LQKENI. This CDR3 spans 15 amino acids. CDR3 sequence: CASSPVPGTGPEAFF. CDR3 nucleotide sequence: TGTGCCAGCTCACCTGTCCCTGGGACAGGGCCTGAAGCTTTCTTT.

The V gene is TRBV6-5, the J gene TRBJ1-6; D not certain. CDR1 is MNHEY and CDR2 is SVGAGI in the germline V gene. The CDR3 has 15 amino acids. V was trimmed by 6 bases and J by 7 bases, leaving 16 bases between them. The chain's CDR3 is CASRSLEGENSPLHF. CDR3 DNA sequence: TGTGCCAGCAGGAGTTTAGAGGGCGAAAATTCACCCCTCCACTTT.

This chain's CDR3 is CASSPFSGISYNEQFF. As DNA, the CDR3 is TGTGCCAGCAGCCCCTTTAGCGGAATCTCCTACAATGAGCAGTTCTTC. The rearrangement links TRBV9 to TRBJ2-1; D is perhaps TRBD2 (6 bases). Germline V gene data show CDR1 as SGDLS and CDR2 as YYNGEE. Trimming shortened V by 4 bases and J by 0 bases, and 14 bases separated the two germline ends. This CDR3 region has 16 residues. The complete variable domain, with remaining parts taken from reference TRBV9 and TRBJ2-1, reads DSGVTQTPKHLITATGQRVTLRCSPRSGDLSVYWYQQSLDQGLQFLIQYYNGEERAKGNILERFSAQQFPDLHSELNLSSLELGDSALYFCASSPFSGISYNEQFFGPGTRLTVL.

This rearrangement joins TRBV3-1 (or the pseudogene TRBV3-2) to TRBJ2-7; 10 positions match TRBD1. Germline V gene lookup returns CDR1 LGHDT and CDR2 YNNKEL (reference sequence). The CDR3 covers 15 residues. J gave up 6 bases and V 2 bases, and 7 bases lay outside the gene matches. For the CDR3, the DNA is TGTGCCAGCAGCCAATATGGGACAGGGGTCTTCGAGCAGTACTTC. It yields the protein CASSQYGTGVFEQYF.

The chain combines TRBV10-3 with TRBJ1-1; 10 bases match TRBD1. V shed 4 bases, J shed 2 bases, and the junction held 4 bases outside the gene matches. Per the germline V gene, CDR1 is ENHRY and CDR2 is SYGVKD. This CDR3 is built from 15 residues. DNA for the CDR3: TGTGCCATCAGTGGAGGGGACAGGGGAAACACTGAAGCTTTCTTT. It translates to CAISGGDRGNTEAFF.

The chain uses TRBV6-4 and TRBJ2-3; 11 positions agree with TRBD2. The CDR3 extends over 16 amino acids. V trimming: 4 bases; J trimming: 5 bases; junction bases outside the gene matches: 8. Looked up from germline, CDR1 is MRHNA and CDR2 is SNTAGT. In nucleotides, the CDR3 is TGTGCCAGCAGTGTTCTAGCGGGAGGTGAAGGAGATACGCAGTATTTT. This gives the protein CASSVLAGGEGDTQYF.

The rearrangement uses TRBV13 and TRBJ2-3; TRBD2 matches 10 bases. CDR3 length: 18 residues. Germline-derived CDR1 and CDR2 are PRHDT and FYEKMQ (reference sequence). Trimming removed 3 bases from V and 0 bases from J; junction bases left unmatched: 9. This CDR3 is CASSFPLAGISSTDTQYF. The CDR3 nucleotides are TGTGCCAGCAGCTTCCCACTAGCGGGGATTTCTAGCACAGATACGCAGTATTTT.

The V and J genes are TRBV5-4 and TRBJ2-1; 10 bases are a match to TRBD2. The CDR3 has 16 amino acids. Per the germline V gene, CDR1 is SGHNT and CDR2 is YYREEE (reference sequence). V trimming: 1 base; J trimming: 6 bases; junction bases outside the gene matches: 7. CDR3 residues: CASSLPGTSALNEQFF. CDR3 DNA sequence: TGTGCCAGCAGCTTGCCCGGGACTAGCGCACTCAATGAGCAGTTCTTC.

The CDR3 DNA follows: TGTGCCAGCAACGGACAGGCCGCTAATAACTATGGCTACACCTTC. Translated: CASNGQAANNYGYTF. The rearrangement joins TRBV28 to TRBJ1-2; TRBD1 agrees at 7 bases. V was clipped by 7 bases and J by 1 base; unmatched bases: 9. The CDR3 loop spans 15 amino acids. The germline V gene has CDR1 MDHEN and CDR2 SYDVKM.

This clone was seen only once. CDR3 amino acids: CASTIPDRENSPLHF. The DNA for the CDR3 is TGTGCCAGCACTATCCCGGACAGGGAAAATTCACCCCTCCACTTT. This chain uses TRBV28 with TRBJ1-6; 8 positions agree with TRBD1. J lost 7 bases, V lost 7 bases, and 9 bases had no gene match. This CDR3 spans 15 amino acids. Germline loops: CDR1 MDHEN, CDR2 SYDVKM.

The chain employs TRBV6-5 and TRBJ2-7; 7 positions match TRBD1. V shed 0 bases and J 6 bases; nucleotides not matched to a gene: 5. The CDR3 length is 14 residues. Germline CDR1 reads MNHEY; CDR2 reads SVGAGI. The CDR3 region is CASSYSETGTEQYF. The CDR3 bases are TGTGCCAGCAGTTACTCGGAGACAGGGACCGAGCAGTACTTC.

V usage is TRBV24-1 and J usage is TRBJ1-5, with 10 bases that match TRBD1. This CDR3 is 18 amino acids long. The V segment lost 6 bases and the J segment 6 bases; nucleotides outside the gene matches: 16. CDR1 is KGHDR and CDR2 is SFDVKD in the germline V gene. CDR3 sequence reads: CATSPSPPDRGQGQPQHF. In DNA form, the CDR3 reads TGTGCCACCAGTCCGTCCCCCCCCGACAGGGGGCAGGGTCAGCCCCAGCATTTT.

The chain uses TRBV9 and TRBJ1-4; 7 bases line up with TRBD1. The CDR3 runs 15 residues. Germline lookup yields CDR1 SGDLS and CDR2 YYNGEE. With V trimmed by 0 bases and J by 3 bases, 2 bases remained unmatched. This CDR3 reads CASSVGQGPNEKLFF. The CDR3 DNA sequence: TGTGCCAGCAGCGTAGGACAGGGACCTAATGAAAAACTGTTTTTT.

This clone came up once. This chain uses TRBV19 with TRBJ1-4, with TRBD1 matching over 8 bases. Germline CDR1 LNHDA, CDR2 SQIVND (reference sequence). CDR3 length: 15 amino acids. Unmatched junction bases numbered 7, after V lost 6 bases and J lost 4 bases. CDR3 sequence: CASRDRQGINEKLFF. The DNA for the CDR3 is TGTGCCAGTAGAGACAGACAGGGGATTAATGAAAAACTGTTTTTT.

This chain uses TRBV9 with TRBJ1-1; TRBD1 might be the D (6 bases). Germline V gene sequence: CDR1 SGDLS, CDR2 YYNGEE. Between the trimmed V and J ends, which lost 4 bases and 0 bases, there was a span of 16 bases. The CDR3 is 16 amino acids. CDR3 sequence: CASSPGLGGLNTEAFF. The CDR3 bases are TGTGCCAGCAGCCCAGGCTTGGGGGGGCTGAACACTGAAGCTTTCTTT.

The chain joins TRBV27 to TRBJ2-7, with TRBD2 matching over 9 bases. The CDR3 has 15 residues. CDR1 is MNHEY and CDR2 is SMNVEV in the germline V gene (reference sequence). The J segment lost 6 bases and the V segment lost 3 bases, leaving 9 bases of the junction unmatched. The CDR3 reads CASSFSRTSEGEQYF. CDR3 coding DNA: TGTGCCAGCAGTTTTTCCCGGACTAGCGAGGGCGAGCAGTACTTC.

The chain links TRBV9 to TRBJ2-7; D may be TRBD2 (6 bases). The CDR3 runs to 15 residues. V dropped 0 bases and J dropped 2 bases, with 12 bases sitting between them. Looked up from germline, CDR1 is SGDLS and CDR2 is YYNGEE. The CDR3 loop reads CASSVGGGGPYEQYF. CDR3 nucleotide sequence: TGTGCCAGCAGCGTAGGTGGGGGAGGCCCCTACGAGCAGTACTTC.